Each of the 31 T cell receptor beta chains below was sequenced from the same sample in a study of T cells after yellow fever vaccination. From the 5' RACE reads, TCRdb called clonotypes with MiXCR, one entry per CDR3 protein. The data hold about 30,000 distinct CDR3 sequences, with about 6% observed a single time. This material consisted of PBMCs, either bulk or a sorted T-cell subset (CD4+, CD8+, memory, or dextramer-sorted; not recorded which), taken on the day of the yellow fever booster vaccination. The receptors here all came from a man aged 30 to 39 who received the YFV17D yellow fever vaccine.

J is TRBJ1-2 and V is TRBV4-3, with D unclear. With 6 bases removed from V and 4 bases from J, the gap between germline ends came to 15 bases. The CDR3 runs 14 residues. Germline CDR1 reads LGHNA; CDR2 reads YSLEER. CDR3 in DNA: TGCGCCAGCAGTCCAAAAAGGGCAGTCTATGGCTACACCTTC. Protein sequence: CASSPKRAVYGYTF.

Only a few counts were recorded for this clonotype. CDR3 sequence (DNA): TGTGCCAGCAGCTTAGCCCTCCCCTCCTACAATGAGCAGTTCTTC. Translated: CASSLALPSYNEQFF. The rearrangement uses TRBV11-2 and TRBJ2-1, with D unresolved. V was cut by 1 base and J by 0 bases, with 7 bases left in between. Germline-derived CDR1 and CDR2 are SGHAT and FQNNGV. This CDR3 comprises 15 residues.

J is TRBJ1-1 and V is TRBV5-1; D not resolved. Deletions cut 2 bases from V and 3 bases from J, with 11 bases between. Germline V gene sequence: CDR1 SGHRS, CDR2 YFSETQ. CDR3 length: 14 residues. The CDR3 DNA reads TGCGCCAGCAGCTTACATGGGGATGACACTGAAGCTTTCTTT. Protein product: CASSLHGDDTEAFF.

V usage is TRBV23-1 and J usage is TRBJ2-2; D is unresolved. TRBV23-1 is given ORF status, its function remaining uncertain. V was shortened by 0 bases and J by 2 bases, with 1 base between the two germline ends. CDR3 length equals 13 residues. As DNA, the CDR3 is TGCGCCAGCAGTCAATCTAACACCGGGGAGCTGTTTTTT. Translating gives CASSQSNTGELFF.

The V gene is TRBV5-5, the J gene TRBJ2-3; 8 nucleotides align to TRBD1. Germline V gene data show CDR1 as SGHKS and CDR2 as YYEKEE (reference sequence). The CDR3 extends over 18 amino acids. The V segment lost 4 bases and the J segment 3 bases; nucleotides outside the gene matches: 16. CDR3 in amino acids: CASSTRTGTMGSTDTQYF. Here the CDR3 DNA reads TGTGCCAGCAGCACGAGGACAGGGACCATGGGCTCAACAGATACGCAGTATTTT.

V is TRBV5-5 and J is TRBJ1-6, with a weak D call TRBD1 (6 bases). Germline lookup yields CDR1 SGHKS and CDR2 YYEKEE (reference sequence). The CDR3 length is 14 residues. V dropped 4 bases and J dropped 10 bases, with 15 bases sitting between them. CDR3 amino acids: CASSPGQRWSPLHF. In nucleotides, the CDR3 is TGTGCCAGCAGCCCTGGACAGCGCTGGTCACCCCTCCACTTT.

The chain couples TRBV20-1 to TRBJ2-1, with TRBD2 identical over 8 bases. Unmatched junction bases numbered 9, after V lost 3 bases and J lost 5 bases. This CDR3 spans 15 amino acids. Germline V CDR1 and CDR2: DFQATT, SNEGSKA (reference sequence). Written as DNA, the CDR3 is TGCAGTGCTAGGTCAGCGGGAGTGGCCCACAATGAGCAGTTCTTC. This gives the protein CSARSAGVAHNEQFF.

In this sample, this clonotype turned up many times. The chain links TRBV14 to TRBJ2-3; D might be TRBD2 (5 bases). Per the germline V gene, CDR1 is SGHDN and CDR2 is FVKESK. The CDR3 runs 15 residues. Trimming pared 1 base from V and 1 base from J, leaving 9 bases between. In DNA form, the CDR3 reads TGTGCCAGCAGCCAAGGGGAGTACCGCACAGATACGCAGTATTTT. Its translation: CASSQGEYRTDTQYF.

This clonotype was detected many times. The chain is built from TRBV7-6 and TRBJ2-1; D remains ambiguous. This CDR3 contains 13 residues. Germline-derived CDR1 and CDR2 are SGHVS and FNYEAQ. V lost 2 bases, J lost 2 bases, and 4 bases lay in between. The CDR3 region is CASSLNAYNEQFF. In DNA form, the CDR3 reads TGTGCCAGCAGCTTAAACGCCTACAATGAGCAGTTCTTC.

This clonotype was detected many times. The CDR3 region is CASSSVGQGSTYNEQFF. As DNA, the CDR3 is TGTGCCAGCAGCTCCGTGGGACAGGGGTCTACATACAATGAGCAGTTCTTC. The chain uses TRBV7-2 and TRBJ2-1; 10 bases are shared with TRBD1. CDR1 is SGHTA and CDR2 is FQGNSA in the germline V gene. The ends lost 4 bases at V and 4 bases at J; junction bases unmatched: 10. The CDR3 sequence is 17 residues long. The complete variable domain, with remaining parts taken from reference TRBV7-2 and TRBJ2-1, reads GAGVSQSPSNKVTEKGKDVELRCDPISGHTALYWYRQSLGQGLEFLIYFQGNSAPDKSGLPSDRFSAERTGGSVSTLTIQRTQQEDSAVYLCASSSVGQGSTYNEQFFGPGTRLTVL.

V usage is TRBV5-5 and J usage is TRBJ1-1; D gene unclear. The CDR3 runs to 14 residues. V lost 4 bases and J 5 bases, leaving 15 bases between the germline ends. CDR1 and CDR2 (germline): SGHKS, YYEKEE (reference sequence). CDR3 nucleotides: TGTGCCAGCAGCCCGGGCGGGCGGCGGACTGAAGCTTTCTTT. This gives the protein CASSPGGRRTEAFF.

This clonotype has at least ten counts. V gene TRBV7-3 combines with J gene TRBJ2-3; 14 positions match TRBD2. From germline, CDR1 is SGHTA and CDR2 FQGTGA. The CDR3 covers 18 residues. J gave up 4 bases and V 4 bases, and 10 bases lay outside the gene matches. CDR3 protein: CASSSPPGLAGVADTQYF. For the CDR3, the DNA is TGTGCCAGCAGCTCCCCCCCGGGACTAGCGGGAGTAGCAGATACGCAGTATTTT.

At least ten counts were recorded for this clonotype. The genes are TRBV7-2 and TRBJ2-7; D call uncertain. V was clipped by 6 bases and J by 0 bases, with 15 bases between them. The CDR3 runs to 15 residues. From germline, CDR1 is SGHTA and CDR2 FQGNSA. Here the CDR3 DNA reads TGTGCCAGCAGACTAACCCCACAGAGCTCCTACGAGCAGTACTTC. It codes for CASRLTPQSSYEQYF.

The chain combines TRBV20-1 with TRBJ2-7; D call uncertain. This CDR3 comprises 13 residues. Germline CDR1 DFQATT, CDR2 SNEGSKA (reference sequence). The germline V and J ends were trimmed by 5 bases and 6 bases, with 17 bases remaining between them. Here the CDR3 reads CSASFATLGEQYF. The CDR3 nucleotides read TGCAGTGCTTCTTTCGCCACCCTGGGCGAGCAGTACTTC.

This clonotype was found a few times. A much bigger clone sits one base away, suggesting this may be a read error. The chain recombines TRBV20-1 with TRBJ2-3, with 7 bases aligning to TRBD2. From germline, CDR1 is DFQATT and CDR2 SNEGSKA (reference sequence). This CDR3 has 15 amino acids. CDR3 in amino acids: CCARDWAGASDTQYF. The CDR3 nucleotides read TGCTGTGCTAGAGATTGGGCGGGAGCATCAGATACGCAGTATTTT.

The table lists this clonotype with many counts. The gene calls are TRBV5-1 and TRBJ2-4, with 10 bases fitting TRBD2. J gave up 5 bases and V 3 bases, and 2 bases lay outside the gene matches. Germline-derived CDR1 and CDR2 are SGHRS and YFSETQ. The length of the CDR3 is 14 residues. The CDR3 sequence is CASSSGLAENIQYF. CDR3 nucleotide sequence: TGCGCCAGCAGCTCAGGACTAGCGGAAAACATTCAGTACTTC.

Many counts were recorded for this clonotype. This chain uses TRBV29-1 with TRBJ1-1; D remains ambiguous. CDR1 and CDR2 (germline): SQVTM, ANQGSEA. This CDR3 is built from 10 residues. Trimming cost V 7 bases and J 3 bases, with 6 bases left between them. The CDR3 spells CSARDTEAFF. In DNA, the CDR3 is TGCAGCGCTCGCGACACTGAAGCTTTCTTT.

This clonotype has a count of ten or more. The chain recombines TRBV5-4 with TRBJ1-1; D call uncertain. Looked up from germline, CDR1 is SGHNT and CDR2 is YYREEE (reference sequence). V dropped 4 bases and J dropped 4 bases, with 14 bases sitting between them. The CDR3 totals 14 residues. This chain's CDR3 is CASSLPVEGTEAFF. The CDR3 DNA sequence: TGTGCCAGCAGCCTTCCGGTCGAGGGCACTGAAGCTTTCTTT.

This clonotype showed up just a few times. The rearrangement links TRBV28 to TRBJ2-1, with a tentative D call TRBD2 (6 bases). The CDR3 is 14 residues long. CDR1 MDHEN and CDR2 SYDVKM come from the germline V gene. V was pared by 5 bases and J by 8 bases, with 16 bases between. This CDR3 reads CASSPTGEVYEQFF. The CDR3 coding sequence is TGTGCCAGCAGTCCCACGGGAGAGGTGTATGAGCAGTTCTTC.

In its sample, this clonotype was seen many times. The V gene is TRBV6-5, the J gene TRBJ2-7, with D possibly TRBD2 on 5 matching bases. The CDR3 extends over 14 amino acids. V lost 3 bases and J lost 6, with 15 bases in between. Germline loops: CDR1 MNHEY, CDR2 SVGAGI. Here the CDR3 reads CASSYGSHFSEQYF. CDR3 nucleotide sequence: TGTGCCAGCAGTTATGGGAGCCATTTCAGCGAGCAGTACTTC.

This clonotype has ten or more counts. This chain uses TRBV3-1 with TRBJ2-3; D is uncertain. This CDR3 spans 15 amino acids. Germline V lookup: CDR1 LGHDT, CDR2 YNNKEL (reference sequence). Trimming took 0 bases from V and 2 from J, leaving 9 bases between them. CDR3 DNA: TGTGCCAGCAGCCAAGATAGGCAGGCCACAGATACGCAGTATTTT. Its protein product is CASSQDRQATDTQYF.

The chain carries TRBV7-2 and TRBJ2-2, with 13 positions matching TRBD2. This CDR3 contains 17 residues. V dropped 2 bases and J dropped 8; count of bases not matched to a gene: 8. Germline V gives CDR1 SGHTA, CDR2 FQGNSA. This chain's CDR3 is CASSLPRTSGGDGELFF. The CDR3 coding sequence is TGTGCCAGCAGCTTACCCCGGACTAGCGGGGGAGATGGGGAGCTGTTTTTT.

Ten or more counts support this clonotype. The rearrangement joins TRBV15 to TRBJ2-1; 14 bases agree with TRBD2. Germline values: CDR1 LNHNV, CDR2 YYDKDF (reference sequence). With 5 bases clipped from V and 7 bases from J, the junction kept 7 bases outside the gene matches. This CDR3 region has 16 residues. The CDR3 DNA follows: TGTGCCACCAGCCTTGGGGGGACTAGCGGGAGAAATGAGCAGTTCTTC. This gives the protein CATSLGGTSGRNEQFF. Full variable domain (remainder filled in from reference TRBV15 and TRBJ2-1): DAMVIQNPRYQVTQFGKPVTLSCSQTLNHNVMYWYQQKSSQAPKLLFHYYDKDFNNEADTPDNFQSRRPNTSFCFLDIRSPGLGDTAMYLCATSLGGTSGRNEQFFGPGTRLTVL.

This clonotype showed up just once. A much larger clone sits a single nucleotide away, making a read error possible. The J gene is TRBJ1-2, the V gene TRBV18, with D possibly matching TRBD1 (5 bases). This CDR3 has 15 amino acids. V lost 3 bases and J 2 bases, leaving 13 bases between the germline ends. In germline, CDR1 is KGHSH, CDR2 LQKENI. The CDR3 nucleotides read TGTGCCAGCTCACCTATAGGGACCCCCAACTATGGCTACACCTTC. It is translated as CASSPIGTPNYGYTF.

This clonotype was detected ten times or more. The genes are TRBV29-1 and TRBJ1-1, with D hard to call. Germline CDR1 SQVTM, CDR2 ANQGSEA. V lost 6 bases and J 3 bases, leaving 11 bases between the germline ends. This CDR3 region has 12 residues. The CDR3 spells CSVLRDYTEAFF. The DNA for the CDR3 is TGCAGCGTATTAAGGGATTACACTGAAGCTTTCTTT.

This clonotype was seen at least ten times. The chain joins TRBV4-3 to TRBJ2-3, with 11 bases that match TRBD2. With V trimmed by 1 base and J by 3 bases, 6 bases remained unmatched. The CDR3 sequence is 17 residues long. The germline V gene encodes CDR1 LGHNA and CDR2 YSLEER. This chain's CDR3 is CASSQAPLAGVTDTQYF. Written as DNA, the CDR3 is TGCGCCAGCAGCCAAGCCCCACTAGCGGGAGTTACAGATACGCAGTATTTT.

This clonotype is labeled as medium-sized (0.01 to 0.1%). CDR3 protein: CASSPRTSGEQFF. CDR3 bases: TGCGCCAGCAGTCCCAGAACTAGCGGTGAGCAGTTCTTC. The chain is built from TRBV10-1 and TRBJ2-1, with 8 bases fitting TRBD2. This CDR3 contains 13 residues. Germline CDR1 reads WNHNN; CDR2 reads SYGVQD (reference sequence). Trimming at V came to 5 bases and at J to 9 bases, leaving 6 bases not matched to a gene.

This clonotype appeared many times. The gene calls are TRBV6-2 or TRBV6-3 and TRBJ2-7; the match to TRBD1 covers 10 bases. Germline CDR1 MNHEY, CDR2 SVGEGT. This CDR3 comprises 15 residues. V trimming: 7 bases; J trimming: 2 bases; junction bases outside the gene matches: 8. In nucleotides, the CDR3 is TGTGCCAGCACCGACTCCGGGACAGGGGCCTACGAGCAGTACTTC. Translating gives CASTDSGTGAYEQYF.

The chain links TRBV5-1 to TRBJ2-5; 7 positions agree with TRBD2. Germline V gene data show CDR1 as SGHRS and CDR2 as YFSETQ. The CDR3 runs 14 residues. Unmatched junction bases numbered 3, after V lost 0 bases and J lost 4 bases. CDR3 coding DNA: TGCGCCAGCAGCTTGGGACCGGGGGGAGAGACCCAGTACTTC. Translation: CASSLGPGGETQYF.

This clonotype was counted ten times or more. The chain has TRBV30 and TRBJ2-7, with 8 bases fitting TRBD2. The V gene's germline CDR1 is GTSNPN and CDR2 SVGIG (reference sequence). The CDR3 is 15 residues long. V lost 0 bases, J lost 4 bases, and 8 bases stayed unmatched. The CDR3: CAWSVEAGASYEQYF. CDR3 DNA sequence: TGTGCCTGGAGTGTAGAAGCGGGAGCTTCTTACGAGCAGTACTTC.

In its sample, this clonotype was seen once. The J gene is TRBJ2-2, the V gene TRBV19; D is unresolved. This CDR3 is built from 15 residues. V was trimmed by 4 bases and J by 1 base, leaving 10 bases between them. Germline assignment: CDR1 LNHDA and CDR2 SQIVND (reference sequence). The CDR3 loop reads CASSRPAMNTGELFF. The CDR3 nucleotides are TGTGCCAGTAGTAGACCAGCCATGAACACCGGGGAGCTGTTTTTT.